This T cell receptor (beta chain) was recovered during a study of graft-versus-host responses after intestinal transplantation (TCRdb year 2021). About the full investigation: Recipients received multivisceral, liver-intestinal, or isolated intestinal transplants. To identify alloreactive clones, pre-transplant mixed lymphocyte reaction products were sequenced and compared with unstimulated pre-transplant donor and recipient T cells. All recipients received anti-thymocyte globulin induction followed by maintenance tacrolimus and steroids for approximately 3 years. A peak of at least 4% donor T cells among recipient peripheral blood mononuclear cells was the definition used for donor T cell macrochimerism. The cohort enrolled about two dozen intestinal transplant recipients including one retransplant, and 3 patients lacking pretransplant specimens were excluded. After intestinal transplantation, graft-versus-host and host-versus-graft alloreactive T cell clones were followed in the graft, circulation and bone marrow using bulk TCR-beta CDR3 sequencing. Instead of going to the commercial service, samples from a few later patients were sequenced in-house on an Illumina MiSeq and processed with MiXCR.

The research as a whole found: Early after transplant, peak levels of circulating GvH clones were associated with declines in HvG clones. In patients with donor T cell macrochimerism, the allografts had high GvH to HvG T cell clonal ratios. The relatively low number and heterogeneity of intestinal transplant patients limited the conclusions. GvH clones were detected in recipient bone marrow, and some appeared earlier in ileal mucosa or blood, consistent with an intestinal mucosal origin.

The sample holds one count of this clone. This clone's antigen is unknown. No much larger clone exists at a distance of one base, and base qualities are not known. Sample time point, as interpreted from the label and publication: cells obtained before transplantation from donor or recipient. CD3+CD4+ and CD3+CD8+ populations were FACS-sorted from unstimulated pre-transplant donor and recipient cells taken from spleen or lymph nodes. Reading the germline V gene gives CDR1 SGDLS and CDR2 YYNGEE. Trimming takes 7 bases from V and 2 bases from J, and the germline ends sit 10 bases apart. The cysteine opens and the phenylalanine closes a CDR3 of 13 amino acids. The sequence is cut down to CDR3 DNA, 39 bases in frame from base 1. The library was prepared using the immunoSEQ multiplex PCR assay. For most patients, genomic DNA was isolated with the Qiagen DNeasy Blood and Tissue Kit and sent frozen to Adaptive Biotechnologies for TCR sequencing. For most patients, genomic DNA was subjected to high-throughput TCR-beta CDR3 sequencing by Adaptive Biotechnologies. The source study handled its data this way. TCR sequencing data for around 20 patients were retrieved from Adaptive's ImmunoSEQ software; a few other patients were processed with MiXCR and VDJtools. CD4 versus CD8 sorting errors were corrected by removing sequences found in both subsets at a frequency ratio below 5:1. Because the origin of CDR3 nucleotide sequences shared between donor and recipient could not be assigned, those sequences were removed. To count as alloreactive, a clone needed at least 2-fold expansion over unstimulated cells and a minimum CFSE-low frequency of 0.002% (template counts) or 0.001% (read counts). Mappable clones were those detected in sequenced pre-transplant spleen, lymph node, or MLR CFSE-low populations of the donor or recipient. The cumulative frequency of alloreactive clones was calculated as a percentage of all sequences, weighted by copy number. TCRdb carries this immuneACCESS record with in-frame sequences only. Its versions omit some clonotypes, under half of them owing to an unresolved V gene in the studies checked, with the rest unexplained. V, J and clone size derive from that table, while D and trimming were established from the DNA sequence. Here the sample has nearly 90,000 clones; roughly 80% occur a single time. The ten top clones hold approximately 17% of the sample.

The sample was unstimulated CD8+ T cells sorted from spleen or lymph node cells, taken before intestinal transplant. This chain is built from TRBV9 and TRBJ2-1; 5 matching bases give a weak D call of TRBD2. This TCR was sampled from a human donor who received an intestinal transplant. In nucleotides, the sequence is TGTGCCAGCGGTGACTATGCCTACAATGAGCAGTTCTTC. Translated, this is CASGDYAYNEQFF.